The following is a T cell receptor (beta chain) sequence with its context. The data were obtained in a study of blood T cell repertoires in COVID-19. CDR3 length: 14 residues. Trimming removed 2 bases at V and 7 bases at J, with 12 bases between. In germline, CDR1 is KGHSH, CDR2 LQKENI. In the study's own analysis: Amplifying reference gene primers gave estimates of nucleated cell counts. TCRdb's copy holds only in-frame clones and misses some; the assay was immunoSEQ multiplex PCR. V, J and clone size were drawn from that table, and D and trimming were deduced from the DNA. The sample lists some 240,000 clones; about 86% were seen once.

This TCR was recovered from a woman aged 40 to 49 with acute COVID-19. What was sequenced was PBMCs or T cells enriched from blood (not recorded which). The rearrangement links TRBV18 to TRBJ2-1; D is perhaps TRBD1 (6 bases). DNA of the CDR3: TGTGCCAGCTCACCAAGGGACAAACGGAATGAGCAGTTCTTC. Its translation: CASSPRDKRNEQFF.